This T cell receptor (beta chain) derives from a study of early T cells in non-severe SARS-CoV-2 infection. Study information: With bulk RNA from unsorted whole blood as input, sequencing yielded unpaired chains. Study findings and constraints: VDJdb matches were skewed toward anti-spike CD8 T cell responses.

Trimming took 1 base from V and 3 from J, leaving 10 bases between them. Germline values: CDR1 SGHTA, CDR2 FQGNSA. The CDR3 runs 14 residues. As concerns this clonotype: What it binds is unknown. Being one base from a much bigger clone, this may be a read error.

Unique molecular identifiers tagged individual cDNA molecules. TCRdb reprocessed the 5' RACE reads with MiXCR, giving one entry per CDR3 protein. The table has 40,000 or so distinct CDR3 sequences, roughly 6% seen once. This receptor was taken from an adult who was a healthcare worker with PCR-confirmed SARS-CoV-2 infection or an uninfected control (not recorded which). The sample in question was whole blood, obtained at baseline. V usage is TRBV7-2 and J usage is TRBJ2-7; no clear D gene. Here the CDR3 reads CASSLGLDIYEQYF. The CDR3 nucleotides are TGTGCCAGCAGCTTAGGTCTAGATATCTACGAGCAGTACTTC.